One and the same sample provided the 32 T cell receptor beta chains below, sequenced in a study of T cell responses to AZD1222 COVID-19 vaccine. The table came from immunoSEQ multiplex PCR; TCRdb's copy has only in-frame clones and leaves some out. The sample holds approximately 260,000 clones, more than 85% seen once. The source was peripheral blood, collected on day 0 of AZD1222 vaccination. These receptors came from an adult in good health.

The chain couples TRBV2 to TRBJ2-7; TRBD1 matches 7 bases. Germline V gives CDR1 SNHLY, CDR2 FYNNEI. J lost 11 bases, V lost 5 bases, and 9 bases had no gene match. This CDR3 has 12 amino acids. The CDR3 coding sequence is TGTGCCAGCAGTCTAAACAGGGGTATAGAGTACTTC. Translated: CASSLNRGIEYF.

This clone was detected once. The gene calls are TRBV5-1 and TRBJ2-3; D is ambiguous. Germline loops: CDR1 SGHRS, CDR2 YFSETQ. The CDR3 sequence is 14 residues long. The V end lost 4 bases, the J end lost 3 bases, and 12 bases lay between the germline ends. Here the CDR3 DNA reads TGCGCCAGCAGCGCGGACCTCCGTACAGATACGCAGTATTTT. This encodes CASSADLRTDTQYF.

Only a few counts were recorded for this clone. The V gene is TRBV9, the J gene TRBJ2-1; TRBD1 agrees at 9 bases. Per the germline V gene, CDR1 is SGDLS and CDR2 is YYNGEE. J lost 3 bases, V lost 3 bases, and 4 bases had no gene match. The CDR3 length is 15 residues. The CDR3 loop reads CASSAGTGHYNEQFF. DNA of the CDR3: TGTGCCAGCAGCGCTGGGACAGGGCACTACAATGAGCAGTTCTTC.

V usage is TRBV19 and J usage is TRBJ2-2; D uncertain. This CDR3 has 15 amino acids. Trimming removed 7 bases from V and 1 base from J, with 13 bases in between. Germline lookup yields CDR1 LNHDA and CDR2 SQIVND (reference sequence). In nucleotides, the CDR3 is TGTGCCAGTACCGCCCCGACTGTGAACACCGGGGAGCTGTTTTTT. It translates to CASTAPTVNTGELFF.

The V gene is TRBV14, the J gene TRBJ1-2; 10 bases line up with TRBD1. The germline CDR1 and CDR2 sequences are SGHDN and FVKESK. The CDR3 length is 15 residues. The V and J ends lost 6 bases and 6 bases, in that order; junction bases with no gene match: 10. This chain's CDR3 is CASRNNRDRGHGYTF. The CDR3, as DNA: TGTGCCAGCAGAAACAACCGGGACAGGGGCCATGGCTACACCTTC.

The V gene is TRBV25-1, the J gene TRBJ2-2, with 10 bases identical to TRBD2. CDR3 length: 15 amino acids. V lost 7 bases and J lost 3; bases outside the gene matches: 5. CDR1 is MGHDK, CDR2 SYGVNS, per germline. The DNA for the CDR3 is TGTGCCAGCACTCCGGGACTAGCGTACACCGGGGAGCTGTTTTTT. Its protein is CASTPGLAYTGELFF.

The chain joins TRBV19 to TRBJ1-4, with D possibly TRBD1 on 6 matching bases. Germline CDR1 LNHDA, CDR2 SQIVND (reference sequence). The CDR3 loop spans 14 amino acids. V gave up 6 bases and J gave up 8 bases, with 16 bases separating them. Here the CDR3 reads CASSVRDNQEKLFF. The CDR3, as DNA: TGTGCCAGTAGCGTCCGGGACAACCAAGAAAAACTGTTTTTT.

V usage is TRBV5-4 and J usage is TRBJ1-6; 8 bases agree with TRBD1. The ends lost 1 base at V and 7 bases at J; junction bases unmatched: 4. Germline V gene lookup returns CDR1 SGHNT and CDR2 YYREEE (reference sequence). This CDR3 has 15 residues. Written as DNA, the CDR3 is TGTGCCAGCAGCTTGAGGCAGGGGGCAAATTCACCCCTCCACTTT. Its translation is CASSLRQGANSPLHF.

The gene calls are TRBV5-4 and TRBJ1-6, with TRBD1 matching over 8 bases. The CDR3 totals 13 residues. Trimming at V came to 6 bases and at J to 11 bases, leaving 7 bases not matched to a gene. Germline assignment: CDR1 SGHNT and CDR2 YYREEE (reference sequence). CDR3 sequence: CASTQGAAAPLHF. The CDR3 DNA is TGTGCCAGCACCCAGGGGGCTGCGGCACCCCTCCACTTT.

The chain carries TRBV5-4 and TRBJ2-7; the match to TRBD1 covers 9 bases. V trimming: 7 bases; J trimming: 3 bases; junction bases outside the gene matches: 11. CDR3 length equals 15 residues. Germline values: CDR1 SGHNT, CDR2 YYREEE (reference sequence). CDR3 DNA sequence: TGTGCCAGCGCCCAGGGGACAGGGACCTTCTACGAGCAGTACTTC. Protein: CASAQGTGTFYEQYF. The whole variable domain, filled in from reference TRBV5-4 and TRBJ2-7, reads ETGVTQSPTHLIKTRGQQVTLRCSSQSGHNTVSWYQQALGQGPQFIFQYYREEENGRGNFPPRFSGLQFPNYSSELNVNALELDDSALYLCASAQGTGTFYEQYFGPGTRLTVT.

The J gene is TRBJ2-2, the V gene TRBV25-1; D call uncertain. The germline V gene encodes CDR1 MGHDK and CDR2 SYGVNS. The CDR3 consists of 15 residues. The V gene lost 5 bases and the J gene lost 2 bases, with 12 bases spanning the gap. As DNA, the CDR3 is TGTGCCAGCAGTCCCCGACACCTAAACACCGGGGAGCTGTTTTTT. It translates to CASSPRHLNTGELFF.

In DNA form, the CDR3 reads TGTGCCAGCAGCTTAAGGCTAGCGGGGCTCGGCGGGGAGCTGTTTTTT. This gives the protein CASSLRLAGLGGELFF. The rearrangement uses TRBV12-1 and TRBJ2-2; the D call of TRBD2 is as the table states it, not checked on the DNA. TRBV12-1 is a recognized pseudogene. The CDR3 extends over 16 amino acids.

The chain links TRBV20-1 to TRBJ2-7, with D possibly TRBD2 on 7 matching bases. The V gene's germline CDR1 is DFQATT and CDR2 SNEGSKA (reference sequence). V gave up 3 bases and J gave up 9 bases, with 18 bases separating them. The CDR3 extends over 13 amino acids. The DNA of the CDR3 is TGCAGTGCTAGTCGACGGGGGGCGGGAAGGCAGTACTTC. Protein: CSASRRGAGRQYF.

The chain is built from TRBV28 and TRBJ1-2; the D is unclear. In germline, CDR1 is MDHEN, CDR2 SYDVKM. The CDR3 length is 14 residues. V was clipped by 6 bases and J by 4 bases, with 15 bases between them. The CDR3 sequence: CASRPPRPLYGYTF. For the CDR3, the DNA is TGTGCCAGCAGGCCGCCCCGACCCCTCTATGGCTACACCTTC.

V gene TRBV7-2 combines with J gene TRBJ2-7, with D perhaps TRBD1 (5 bases). Trimming left V 4 bases short and J 6 bases short, with 10 bases between. Germline CDR1 SGHTA, CDR2 FQGNSA. This CDR3 comprises 12 residues. CDR3 sequence: CASSSRQGEQYF. The CDR3, as DNA: TGTGCCAGCAGCTCCCGTCAGGGCGAGCAGTACTTC. Combining the CDR3 with reference TRBV7-2 and TRBJ2-7 gives the whole variable domain GAGVSQSPSNKVTEKGKDVELRCDPISGHTALYWYRQSLGQGLEFLIYFQGNSAPDKSGLPSDRFSAERTGGSVSTLTIQRTQQEDSAVYLCASSSRQGEQYFGPGTRLTVT.

CDR3 amino acids: CASSPSAGPHEQYF. CDR3 nucleotide sequence: TGTGCCAGCTCACCTTCGGCGGGTCCTCACGAGCAGTACTTC. The genes are TRBV18 and TRBJ2-7, with D possibly TRBD2 on 5 matching bases. This CDR3 comprises 14 residues. Trimming took off 3 bases at V and 5 bases at J, with 14 bases between the two ends. Germline loops: CDR1 KGHSH, CDR2 LQKENI.

This clone was detected once. The chain employs TRBV2 and TRBJ2-7, with D possibly matching TRBD1 (6 bases). Trimming pared 5 bases from V and 3 bases from J, leaving 8 bases between. This CDR3 has 12 amino acids. CDR1 and CDR2 (germline): SNHLY, FYNNEI. The CDR3 protein is CASSTDSYEQYF. In nucleotides, the CDR3 is TGTGCCAGCAGTACGGACAGCTACGAGCAGTACTTC. The full variable domain, completed using reference TRBV2 and TRBJ2-7, is EPEVTQTPSHQVTQMGQEVILRCVPISNHLYFYWYRQILGQKVEFLVSFYNNEISEKSEIFDDQFSVERPDGSNFTLKIRSTKLEDSAMYFCASSTDSYEQYFGPGTRLTVT.

This clone was counted once. The V and J genes are TRBV27 and TRBJ1-2; maybe TRBD1 (5 bases). The CDR3 runs 13 residues. The V gene's germline CDR1 is MNHEY and CDR2 SMNVEV (reference sequence). V was clipped by 0 bases and J by 6 bases, with 8 bases between them. CDR3 sequence reads: CASSLSGDNGYTF. CDR3 bases: TGTGCCAGCAGTTTATCAGGGGATAATGGCTACACCTTC.

The chain couples TRBV13 to TRBJ2-3, with TRBD2 identical over 7 bases. The CDR3 loop spans 15 amino acids. Germline trimming cut 5 bases from V and 0 bases from J; bases unmatched to any gene: 5. In germline, CDR1 is PRHDT, CDR2 FYEKMQ (reference sequence). CDR3 loop: CASSNGLVSTDTQYF. The CDR3 nucleotides are TGTGCCAGCAGCAACGGACTAGTTAGCACAGATACGCAGTATTTT.

The chain uses TRBV28 and TRBJ2-5; TRBD1 agrees at 7 bases. With V trimmed by 6 bases and J by 4 bases, 5 bases remained unmatched. Germline V gives CDR1 MDHEN, CDR2 SYDVKM. The CDR3 is 13 amino acids. CDR3 nucleotides: TGTGCCAGCAGGGCCACAGGGGCAGAGACCCAGTACTTC. This sequence encodes CASRATGAETQYF.

The chain is built from TRBV4-2 and TRBJ2-7; no clear D gene. CDR3 length: 15 amino acids. Germline values: CDR1 LGHNA, CDR2 YNFKEQ. Trimming took 0 bases from V and 2 from J, leaving 11 bases between them. CDR3: CASSQDAAEAYEQYF. CDR3 bases: TGTGCCAGCAGCCAAGACGCCGCTGAGGCCTACGAGCAGTACTTC.

The V gene is TRBV2, the J gene TRBJ1-1, with 7 bases lining up with TRBD1. Germline CDR1 is SNHLY and CDR2 is FYNNEI. With V trimmed by 0 bases and J by 7 bases, 14 bases remained unmatched. CDR3 length equals 17 residues. CDR3 sequence (DNA): TGTGCCAGCAGTGAAGCGAAAGGTACCCAGGGGGGGGTTGAAGCTTTCTTT. Translating it yields CASSEAKGTQGGVEAFF.

The chain employs TRBV7-2 and TRBJ2-3; D unresolved. V gave up 5 bases and J gave up 3 bases, with 9 bases separating them. Germline CDR1 and CDR2: SGHTA and FQGNSA. CDR3 length equals 13 residues. CDR3 loop: CASSNPPTDTQYF. As DNA, the CDR3 is TGTGCCAGCAGCAACCCGCCGACAGATACGCAGTATTTT.

This clone has only a few counts. The chain links TRBV14 to TRBJ2-1; TRBD1 might be the D (6 bases). The CDR3 runs 13 residues. V was cut by 1 base and J by 12 bases, with 13 bases left in between. The germline gives CDR1 SGHDN, CDR2 FVKESK. The CDR3 sequence: CASSQAPLGGQFF. DNA for the CDR3: TGTGCCAGCAGCCAAGCCCCCCTAGGGGGGCAGTTCTTC.

This sequence joins TRBV18 and TRBJ2-7; TRBD1 matches 7 bases. The ends lost 2 bases at V and 1 base at J; junction bases unmatched: 5. The CDR3 runs to 15 residues. Germline CDR1 is KGHSH and CDR2 is LQKENI. In nucleotides, the CDR3 is TGTGCCAGCTCACCAGGGGCAGGGGGTTCCTACGAGCAGTACTTC. It encodes CASSPGAGGSYEQYF.

The chain combines TRBV10-2 with TRBJ2-2; D perhaps matches TRBD1 (5 bases). CDR1 WSHSY and CDR2 SAAADI come from the germline V gene. The CDR3 runs 14 residues. The ends were cut back, 4 bases at V and 2 bases at J, with 8 bases in the middle. CDR3 bases: TGCGCCAGCAGTGCCAGGGTTAACACCGGGGAGCTGTTTTTT. Amino acids: CASSARVNTGELFF.

This clone was counted once. The rearrangement joins TRBV15 to TRBJ1-2; the match to TRBD1 covers 9 bases. Germline V lookup: CDR1 LNHNV, CDR2 YYDKDF (reference sequence). The CDR3 loop spans 15 amino acids. Trimming removed 5 bases from V and 2 bases from J; junction bases left unmatched: 6. As DNA, the CDR3 is TGTGCCACCAGCCCTCGGGACAGGGTAAACTATGGCTACACCTTC. Protein sequence: CATSPRDRVNYGYTF.

This clone was seen a few times. The chain recombines TRBV29-1 with TRBJ2-7; 10 nucleotides agree with TRBD1. CDR1 is SQVTM, CDR2 ANQGSEA, per germline. The CDR3 consists of 15 residues. Losses at the gene ends were 3 bases for V and 5 bases for J; bases not matched to a gene: 10. This chain's CDR3 is CSVETRTGGIHEQYF. The CDR3 nucleotides read TGCAGCGTTGAGACCCGGACAGGGGGAATCCACGAGCAGTACTTC.

The chain has TRBV10-2 and TRBJ1-6; tentatively, D is TRBD1 (5 bases). Trimming cost V 6 bases and J 10 bases, with 16 bases left between them. Germline V gene sequence: CDR1 WSHSY, CDR2 SAAADI. The length of the CDR3 is 14 residues. The CDR3 region has the DNA TGCGCCAGCAGCGTCACGGGCAGGGAATCACCCCTCCACTTT. Protein product: CASSVTGRESPLHF.

The CDR3 DNA follows: TGCGCCAGCAGCTTGCAGACAGGGCCCTACGAGCAGTACTTC. This encodes CASSLQTGPYEQYF. J is TRBJ2-7 and V is TRBV5-1; 7 bases map to TRBD1. Germline values: CDR1 SGHRS, CDR2 YFSETQ. V gave up 1 base and J gave up 2 bases; unmatched junction bases: 3. The CDR3 loop spans 14 amino acids.

The gene calls are TRBV5-1 and TRBJ2-5; 8 bases align to TRBD2. Germline V gives CDR1 SGHRS, CDR2 YFSETQ. Trimming cost V 5 bases and J 3 bases; bases outside gene matches: 6. The CDR3 is 14 residues long. The CDR3 nucleotides are TGCGCCAGCAGTCCGGGAGGGGGGGAAGAGACCCAGTACTTC. Its translation: CASSPGGGEETQYF.

The V and J genes are TRBV6-5 and TRBJ2-1; 9 bases line up with TRBD2. Germline CDR1 and CDR2: MNHEY and SVGAGI. V trimming: 8 bases; J trimming: 5 bases; junction bases outside the gene matches: 7. The CDR3 runs 14 residues. CDR3 in amino acids: CASCGLAGNNEQFF. DNA for the CDR3: TGTGCCAGCTGCGGCCTAGCGGGGAACAATGAGCAGTTCTTC.